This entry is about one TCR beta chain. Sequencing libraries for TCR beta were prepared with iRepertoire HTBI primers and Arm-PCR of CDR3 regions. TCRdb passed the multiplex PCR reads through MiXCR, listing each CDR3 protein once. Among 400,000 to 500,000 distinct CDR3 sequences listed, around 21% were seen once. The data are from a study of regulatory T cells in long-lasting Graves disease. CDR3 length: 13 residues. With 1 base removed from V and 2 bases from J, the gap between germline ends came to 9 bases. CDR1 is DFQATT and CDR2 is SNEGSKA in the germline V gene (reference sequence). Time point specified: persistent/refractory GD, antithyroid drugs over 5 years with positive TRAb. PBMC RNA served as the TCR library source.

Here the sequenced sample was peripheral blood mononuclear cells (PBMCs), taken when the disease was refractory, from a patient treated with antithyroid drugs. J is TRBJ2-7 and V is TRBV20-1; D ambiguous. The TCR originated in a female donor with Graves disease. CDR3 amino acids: CSARVTLTYEQYF. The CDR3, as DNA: TGCAGTGCTAGAGTTACCCTGACCTACGAGCAGTACTTC.